This TCR beta chain was recorded in a study of shared clonotypes between healthy human individuals (dated by TCRdb to the early 2020s). In the study overall: Three men and a couple of women, aged 18 to 49 years, made up the cohort. For each donor, three plates each were used for CD4 naive and CD4 memory, two plates were used for CD8 naive, and one plate was used for CD8 memory. To estimate repertoire size and how much clonotypes are shared between individuals, the study performed deep sequencing of blood TCR repertoires from 4 to 6 healthy adults. To increase sequencing depth and limit assay-specific biases, TCR repertoire library preparation and sequencing were carried out by different laboratories using diverse techniques. Between about 0.94 and 8.9 billion PBMCs per donor were obtained by leukapheresis.

Donors were healthy HIV-negative adults with no recently reported acute infections or vaccinations. All donors were Caucasian adults living in Nashville, Tennessee, USA. CD4+ T cells were enriched by magnetic negative selection, after which naive cells were positively selected on CD45RA and the negative fraction was taken as the memory subset. After blood collection by leukapheresis, PBMCs were isolated using Ficoll-Histopaque density gradient centrifugation and then cryopreserved in the vapor phase of liquid nitrogen. Analytical flow cytometry was used to check the purity and quantity of every magnetically sorted T cell population. From each sorted fraction, genomic DNA was isolated and quantified by UV absorbance on a Nanodrop 2000c. Reading from cysteine to phenylalanine, the CDR3 counts 17 amino acids. Kept here is only the CDR3 DNA, which spans 51 bases and is read in frame from base 1. Using the deep immunoSEQ assay, multiplex PCR amplified TCR CDR3 regions from genomic DNA. Extracted genomic DNA from each cell subset was spread evenly across all wells of several immunoSEQ 96-well plates, with each plate serving as a replicate. For sorted subsets, roughly 200 ng genomic DNA, equal to 30,000 or so T cell genomes, was loaded into each replicate PCR. Purified libraries were measured with a Qubit 3.0 fluorometer, size-checked on a Bioanalyzer 2100, and measured again with the KAPA Library Quantification kit. A separate single-read 150-cycle Illumina NextSeq 550 flow cell was used to sequence each immunoSEQ 96-well plate. In the authors' own workflow: Because the immunoSEQ output included only junctional sequences and no quality scores, the filtering could not be the same as the filtering used for full-length reads. To assign V/J genes and CDR3, sequences were annotated using PyIR, a Python wrapper for IgBLAST v1.9, with IMGT germline references. Reads were removed for weak V/J assignments (E-value above 1e-6), missing CDR3, stop codons, out-of-frame junctions, or ambiguous translated residues. V3J clonotypes were defined as sequences sharing an identical inferred V gene, J gene, and CDR3 amino acid sequence. Percentage overlap between repertoires was computed as shared unique clonotypes divided by the size of the smaller repertoire. RTK rarefaction, the Chao1 estimator, and Recon v2.1 estimates of unobserved clonotypes were used to assess repertoire richness. OLGA was used to compute generation probabilities for all TCRbeta clonotypes that the gDNA method yielded from a handful of donors. The clones in this table, taken by TCRdb from immuneACCESS, are in-frame only. Not every clone is retained; where verified, under half of the shortfall comes from an unresolved V gene, and the cause of the rest is unknown. That table supplies the V and J calls and clone size; D and trimming were determined from the DNA. Counted in this sample were 1,100,000 or so clones; approximately 78% of them appeared once. The top ten constitute approximately 0.5% of the sample.

The paper's findings and limits, for the study overall: Compared with non-shared clonotypes, clonotypes shared by all four sorted-subset donors had higher generation probabilities. The genetic and exposure-history diversity represented was limited by the small number of donors. Larger estimated clonotype richness was generally found for naive subsets than for memory subsets. Rarefaction of sorted-subset datasets indicated incomplete sequencing despite the large sequencing depth. When a handful of donors were compared, the shared fraction of clonotypes was roughly 5% for naive CD4, over 3% for naive CD8, 2.3% for memory CD4, and 0.4% for memory CD8. Only blood was sampled, and tissue TCR repertoires likely differ from those in blood. Pairwise subsampling indicated that sequencing depth was expected to affect the degree of clonotype sharing among donors.

Concerning this clone: It has no known antigen specificity. Base quality data are lacking; no much larger clone is found one base away.

Specimen: memory CD4+ T cells from PBMCs. The cell subset or site label, read with the paper, signifies: CD45RA-negative fraction. The chain links TRBV21-1 with TRBJ2-5; the table's D call, TRBD1, was not checked against the DNA. TRBV21-1 is flagged as a pseudogene. This sequence originates from a man aged 18 to 29 in good health. Some clones in this sample may be carry-over from other donors' samples. The nucleotide sequence is TGTGCCAGCAGCAAAGGTTCTGTGAGGACAGCCCAAGAGACCCAGTACTTC. This translates into CASSKGSVRTAQETQYF.